Shown below are 19 T cell receptor beta chains from a single sample sequenced in a study of T cells in Graves' hyperthyroidism and ophthalmopathy. Amplification of TCR beta CDR3 regions used RNA as the template. First-round RT-PCR with HTBI primers amplified the TCR CDR3 region. Each CDR3 protein gets one entry after TCRdb re-called the multiplex PCR reads with MiXCR. Among hundreds of thousands of distinct CDR3 sequences listed, over 11% were seen once. Sequences were obtained from blood. The receptors were sampled from a woman in her 30s with Graves' hyperthyroidism that later progressed to Graves' ophthalmopathy.

This clonotype was counted many times. The chain employs TRBV27 and TRBJ2-7, with D possibly matching TRBD2 (6 bases). CDR1 and CDR2 from the germline V gene are MNHEY and SMNVEV (reference sequence). CDR3 size: 14 residues. V dropped 6 bases and J dropped 1 base, with 13 bases sitting between them. The CDR3: CASSSLGGSYEQYF. In nucleotides, the CDR3 is TGTGCCAGCAGCTCCCTTGGGGGGTCCTACGAGCAGTACTTC.

This clonotype appeared many times. The chain has TRBV11-1 and TRBJ2-5, with TRBD2 matching over 8 bases. J gave up 4 bases and V 5 bases, and 3 bases lay outside the gene matches. This CDR3 spans 13 amino acids. CDR1 SGHAT and CDR2 FQDESV come from the germline V gene (reference sequence). CDR3: CASSPGLGETQYF. The CDR3 DNA is TGTGCCAGCAGCCCGGGACTAGGAGAGACCCAGTACTTC. Full variable domain (outside the CDR3, taken from reference TRBV11-1 and TRBJ2-5): EAEVAQSPRYKITEKSQAVAFWCDPISGHATLYWYRQILGQGPELLVQFQDESVVDDSQLPKDRFSAERLKGVDSTLKIQPAELGDSAMYLCASSPGLGETQYFGPGTRLLVL.

The rearrangement links TRBV6-1 to TRBJ2-3; the D gene is possibly TRBD2 (7 bases). The V end lost 1 base, the J end lost 2 bases, and 16 bases lay between the germline ends. From germline, CDR1 is MNHNS and CDR2 SASEGT. The CDR3 consists of 17 residues. This CDR3 is CASSEVGGGGYTDTQYF. The DNA for the CDR3 is TGTGCCAGCAGTGAAGTAGGGGGAGGGGGATACACAGATACGCAGTATTTT.

The chain links TRBV6-1 to TRBJ1-6; D remains unclear. V was cut by 8 bases and J by 7 bases, with 18 bases left in between. Germline V gives CDR1 MNHNS, CDR2 SASEGT. This CDR3 comprises 15 residues. The CDR3 sequence: CASRTPPHGNSPLHF. The CDR3 bases are TGTGCCAGCCGCACCCCTCCACATGGGAATTCACCCCTCCACTTT.

The rearrangement uses TRBV20-1 and TRBJ2-7; a weak D match, TRBD1 (6 bases). V was pared by 0 bases and J by 2 bases, with 17 bases between. Germline V lookup: CDR1 DFQATT, CDR2 SNEGSKA (reference sequence). This CDR3 region has 16 residues. The CDR3: CSARDPLDSGPYEQYF. The DNA of the CDR3 is TGCAGTGCTAGAGATCCCCTGGACAGCGGACCCTACGAGCAGTACTTC.

The chain is built from TRBV28 and TRBJ1-1; the D gene is possibly TRBD1 (5 bases). The ends were cut back, 2 bases at V and 11 bases at J, with 12 bases in the middle. The germline V gene encodes CDR1 MDHEN and CDR2 SYDVKM. The CDR3 covers 12 residues. The DNA of the CDR3 is TGTGCCAGCAGTTTAGGGACCCCGGGGGCTTTCTTT. As protein: CASSLGTPGAFF.

This clonotype has just a few counts. The junction departs from the called germline gene at one end, perhaps through a read error. This sequence joins TRBV4-2 and TRBJ1-2; possibly TRBD1 for D (5 bases). CDR3 size: 15 residues. Germline-derived CDR1 and CDR2 are LGHNA and YNFKEQ. CDR3 region: CASSQESAGSYGYIF. CDR3 bases: TGTGCCAGCAGCCAAGAATCGGCAGGGAGCTATGGCTACATCTTC.

This clonotype was counted many times. The V gene is TRBV20-1, the J gene TRBJ2-1; D might be TRBD1 (6 bases). Trimming took off 4 bases at V and 0 bases at J, with 16 bases between the two ends. Germline V gene lookup returns CDR1 DFQATT and CDR2 SNEGSKA (reference sequence). The CDR3 is made up of 16 amino acids. CDR3 DNA: TGCAGTGCTATTCCCACAGGGCCCAGCTCCTACAATGAGCAGTTCTTC. Translating it yields CSAIPTGPSSYNEQFF.

The chain joins TRBV2 to TRBJ2-7; TRBD2 agrees at 10 bases. Germline CDR1 and CDR2: SNHLY and FYNNEI. There are 12 residues in the CDR3. Germline trimming cut 5 bases from V and 9 bases from J; bases unmatched to any gene: 4. The CDR3 protein is CASSYSGRMQYF. Here the CDR3 DNA reads TGTGCCAGCAGTTATAGCGGGAGGATGCAGTACTTC.

The sample holds a few counts of this clonotype. The CDR3 region is CASSFGQYNQPQHF. The CDR3 region has the DNA TGTGCCAGCAGCTTTGGGCAATACAATCAGCCCCAGCATTTT. The rearrangement uses TRBV7-9 and TRBJ1-5; D is uncertain. In germline, CDR1 is SEHNR, CDR2 FQNEAQ (reference sequence). The CDR3 has 14 residues. Deletions cut 3 bases from V and 3 bases from J, with 9 bases between.

V and J are TRBV11-2 and TRBJ2-6, with 9 nucleotides matching TRBD1. The V segment lost 4 bases and the J segment 1 base; nucleotides outside the gene matches: 11. The CDR3 consists of 19 residues. From germline, CDR1 is SGHAT and CDR2 FQNNGV. CDR3 region: CASSSPRDRELSGANVLTF. In nucleotides, the CDR3 is TGTGCCAGCAGCTCCCCCCGGGACAGGGAATTATCTGGGGCCAACGTCCTGACTTTC.

In its sample, this clonotype was seen a few times. The rearrangement uses TRBV24-1 and TRBJ2-3; D not certain. Germline V gene sequence: CDR1 KGHDR, CDR2 SFDVKD. The length of the CDR3 is 13 residues. Trimming left V 5 bases short and J 5 bases short, with 10 bases between. CDR3 loop: CATSGRLGDTQYF. The DNA of the CDR3 is TGTGCCACCAGTGGAAGGTTGGGAGATACGCAGTATTTT.

This clonotype was recorded many times. This chain connects TRBV11-1 to TRBJ2-7; D is uncertain. The germline gives CDR1 SGHAT, CDR2 FQDESV (reference sequence). The CDR3 extends over 13 amino acids. Trimming left V 5 bases short and J 1 base short, with 9 bases between. In nucleotides, the CDR3 is TGTGCCAGCAGCCCCCAGGAGTCCTACGAGCAGTACTTC. It specifies CASSPQESYEQYF.

This clonotype was seen at least ten times. The chain joins TRBV12-3 or TRBV12-4 to TRBJ2-2; 10 positions match TRBD1. The CDR3 sequence is 14 residues long. V lost 3 bases to trimming and J lost 7 bases; unmatched junction nucleotides: 2. The DNA for the CDR3 is TGTGCCAGCAGTTTGGGACAGGGGAGCGGGGAGCTGTTTTTT. This gives the protein CASSLGQGSGELFF.

There are many counts of this clonotype. The chain carries TRBV6-1 and TRBJ1-2; 8 bases map to TRBD1. V dropped 5 bases and J dropped 4; count of bases not matched to a gene: 9. CDR1 is MNHNS, CDR2 SASEGT, per germline. CDR3 length equals 15 residues. This chain's CDR3 is CASSTTGTGSYGYTF. CDR3 bases: TGTGCCAGCAGTACAACCGGGACAGGTAGCTATGGCTACACCTTC.

This clonotype has a count of ten or more. V is TRBV9 and J is TRBJ2-5; TRBD1 is a possible D gene (7 bases). The CDR3 spans 16 residues. Looked up from germline, CDR1 is SGDLS and CDR2 is YYNGEE. Deletions cut 4 bases from V and 4 bases from J, with 20 bases between. The CDR3 DNA follows: TGTGCCAGCAGCCCCAGGGGGGAAGCGTCCGGAGAGACCCAGTACTTC. Amino acid sequence: CASSPRGEASGETQYF.

V is TRBV20-1 and J is TRBJ1-4, with a weak D call TRBD1 (5 bases). The CDR3 extends over 15 amino acids. The V end lost 1 base, the J end lost 0 bases, and 9 bases lay between the germline ends. Germline V gene lookup returns CDR1 DFQATT and CDR2 SNEGSKA (reference sequence). The CDR3 sequence is CSARAGTATNEKLFF. The DNA for the CDR3 is TGCAGTGCTAGAGCTGGGACGGCAACTAATGAAAAACTGTTTTTT.

This clonotype showed up many times. The chain carries TRBV28 and TRBJ1-1; D not certain. The CDR3 loop spans 15 amino acids. Germline lookup yields CDR1 MDHEN and CDR2 SYDVKM. Between the trimmed V and J ends, which lost 4 bases and 5 bases, there was a span of 17 bases. CDR3 nucleotides: TGTGCCAGCAGTTCCTTTTGGGGTAAATTGACTGAAGCTTTCTTT. Translated: CASSSFWGKLTEAFF.

Ten or more counts support this clonotype. The chain couples TRBV18 to TRBJ2-4; D ambiguous. Germline CDR1 and CDR2: KGHSH and LQKENI. Trimming pared 3 bases from V and 6 bases from J, leaving 12 bases between. This CDR3 comprises 14 residues. CDR3 protein: CASSPTGMGNIQYF. DNA for the CDR3: TGTGCCAGCTCACCTACGGGTATGGGAAACATTCAGTACTTC.